A single sample is the source of the 18 T cell receptor beta chains below, sequenced in a study of response to subunit inactivated influenza vaccine. One entry per CDR3 protein, called by TCRdb with MiXCR from the RT-PCR reads. The sample records around 570,000 distinct CDR3 sequences, approximately 7.7% being singletons. This material consisted of PBMCs from blood, taken less than 30 months after vaccination. The receptors were sampled from a man aged 50 to 75 who received an inactivated influenza vaccine.

This clonotype has more than one count but fewer than ten. This chain connects TRBV2 to TRBJ2-1; D perhaps matches TRBD1 (6 bases). This CDR3 is built from 17 residues. Trimming stripped 1 base from V and 5 bases from J, with 18 bases between. CDR1 SNHLY and CDR2 FYNNEI come from the germline V gene. This CDR3 is CASSEGAFGQKNNEQFF. DNA for the CDR3: TGTGCCAGCAGTGAAGGGGCCTTCGGACAGAAAAACAATGAGCAGTTCTTC.

This clonotype was seen at least ten times. The chain recombines TRBV4-3 with TRBJ2-7; D is possibly TRBD1 (5 bases). Germline V gives CDR1 LGHNA, CDR2 YSLEER. The germline V and J ends were trimmed by 0 bases and 4 bases, with 10 bases remaining between them. This CDR3 contains 14 residues. The CDR3 is CASSQDRGRYEQYF. The CDR3 DNA sequence: TGCGCCAGCAGCCAAGATAGGGGCAGGTACGAGCAGTACTTC.

In this sample, this clonotype turned up a few times. The V and J genes are TRBV20-1 and TRBJ2-5, with D perhaps being TRBD1 or TRBD2 (5 bases each). The V gene lost 6 bases and the J gene lost 2 bases, with 10 bases spanning the gap. Germline V gene data show CDR1 as DFQATT and CDR2 as SNEGSKA (reference sequence). The CDR3 has 12 residues. CDR3 nucleotide sequence: TGCAGTGCCTTTGGGGGACAAGAGACCCAGTACTTC. Translated: CSAFGGQETQYF.

Only a few counts were recorded for this clonotype. This rearrangement joins TRBV28 to TRBJ2-1, with a weak D call TRBD2 (5 bases). Trimming stripped 5 bases from V and 6 bases from J, with 11 bases between. This CDR3 spans 13 amino acids. CDR1 is MDHEN and CDR2 is SYDVKM in the germline V gene. The CDR3 DNA sequence: TGTGCCAGCAGTCCTGGACTGATCAATGAGCAGTTCTTC. Protein sequence: CASSPGLINEQFF.

The sample holds many counts of this clonotype. This chain links TRBV29-1 with TRBJ2-5; 11 bases map to TRBD1. This CDR3 has 15 amino acids. Trimming took 0 bases from V and 5 from J; bases not matched to a gene: 5. Germline V lookup: CDR1 SQVTM, CDR2 ANQGSEA. The CDR3 region is CSVEDRTGGGETQYF. CDR3 DNA: TGCAGCGTTGAAGACCGGACAGGGGGCGGTGAGACCCAGTACTTC.

The CDR3 coding sequence is TGTGCCAGCACCCCTAGCGGGGGACTATCCTACGAGCAGTACTTC. Translated, it gives CASTPSGGLSYEQYF. V gene TRBV7-2 combines with J gene TRBJ2-7, with 10 bases fitting TRBD2. Germline lookup yields CDR1 SGHTA and CDR2 FQGNSA. The CDR3 loop spans 15 amino acids. V shed 7 bases and J 1 base; nucleotides not matched to a gene: 7.

The chain is built from TRBV4-3 and TRBJ2-7; D unclear. Trimming cost V 0 bases and J 3 bases, with 21 bases left between them. CDR3 length equals 18 residues. Germline V CDR1 and CDR2: LGHNA, YSLEER. The CDR3 sequence is CASSQDLWSETVDYEQYF. The CDR3 region has the DNA TGCGCCAGCAGCCAAGATCTTTGGAGCGAAACTGTGGACTACGAGCAGTACTTC.

The V and J genes are TRBV27 and TRBJ2-1, with D perhaps TRBD2 (7 bases). This CDR3 spans 17 amino acids. Germline CDR1 reads MNHEY; CDR2 reads SMNVEV (reference sequence). Trimming pared 6 bases from V and 0 bases from J, leaving 18 bases between. This CDR3 reads CASRPVGGTISYNEQFF. CDR3 coding DNA: TGTGCCAGCAGGCCGGTGGGGGGGACAATCTCCTACAATGAGCAGTTCTTC.

This clonotype was seen ten or more times. CDR3 region: CTISGTGRYNEQFF. The CDR3 nucleotides are TGCACCATATCCGGGACGGGGAGATACAATGAGCAGTTCTTC. The rearrangement links TRBV29-1 to TRBJ2-1; D possibly matches TRBD1 or TRBD2 (5 bases each). CDR1 is SQVTM and CDR2 is ANQGSEA in the germline V gene. The CDR3 is made up of 14 amino acids.

This clonotype turned up a few times. The rearrangement joins TRBV5-6 to TRBJ2-7; 9 positions match TRBD2. The V gene's germline CDR1 is SGHDT and CDR2 YYEEEE. The junction had 7 bases not matched to a gene; V was cut back by 0 bases and J by 3 bases. This CDR3 is 16 amino acids long. The CDR3 region has the DNA TGTGCCAGCAGCTTGGACCCTAGCGGGGCCATCTACGAGCAGTACTTC. Amino acids: CASSLDPSGAIYEQYF.

This clonotype was observed a few times. The chain has TRBV19 and TRBJ2-2; 8 nucleotides agree with TRBD1. Germline lookup yields CDR1 LNHDA and CDR2 SQIVND (reference sequence). Unmatched junction bases numbered 13, after V lost 6 bases and J lost 4 bases. The CDR3 contains 17 residues. The chain's CDR3 is CASRQDRGVLRTGELFF. CDR3 DNA sequence: TGTGCCAGTAGACAAGACAGGGGTGTACTGCGCACCGGGGAGCTGTTTTTT.

This clonotype was counted between two and nine times. The V call is TRBV5-5, the J call TRBJ1-1; D uncertain. The CDR3 has 15 residues. Germline V gene data show CDR1 as SGHKS and CDR2 as YYEKEE (reference sequence). Trimming cost V 0 bases and J 3 bases, with 12 bases left between them. CDR3 nucleotides: TGTGCCAGCAGCTTGGTACGGGCGTCGGACACTGAAGCTTTCTTT. It yields the protein CASSLVRASDTEAFF.

V gene TRBV28 combines with J gene TRBJ2-7, with 9 nucleotides matching TRBD1. CDR1 is MDHEN and CDR2 is SYDVKM in the germline V gene. J was trimmed by 5 bases and V by 4 bases; bases with no gene match: 15. This CDR3 has 17 residues. In DNA, the CDR3 is TGTGCCAGCAGTTCCTATCCCTGGGGACAGGGTCTCGACGAGCAGTACTTC. Amino acid sequence: CASSSYPWGQGLDEQYF.

This clonotype was detected a few times. This chain joins TRBV7-2 and TRBJ2-3; D gene ambiguous. Germline CDR1 is SGHTA and CDR2 is FQGNSA. The CDR3 runs to 14 residues. Trimming left V 2 bases short and J 3 bases short, with 9 bases between. The DNA for the CDR3 is TGTGCCAGCAGCTTATGGTCTGGGACAGATACGCAGTATTTT. It specifies CASSLWSGTDTQYF.

Only a few counts were recorded for this clonotype. J is TRBJ1-2 and V is TRBV6-1; 9 bases fit TRBD1. The CDR3 has 15 residues. Germline CDR1 is MNHNS and CDR2 is SASEGT. The junction had 7 bases not matched to a gene; V was cut back by 6 bases and J by 2 bases. The CDR3 protein is CASSFRDRVNYGYTF. In DNA form, the CDR3 reads TGTGCCAGCAGCTTCCGGGACAGGGTCAACTATGGCTACACCTTC.

The gene calls are TRBV5-4 and TRBJ2-1; 10 bases agree with TRBD2. CDR1 and CDR2 (germline): SGHNT, YYREEE (reference sequence). The CDR3 loop spans 16 amino acids. After removal of 6 bases from V and 8 bases from J, the junction contained 14 bases not matched to a gene. The CDR3 DNA is TGTGCCAGCACCATCAAAGGTCTAGCGGGAGCCGATGAGCAGTTCTTC. Its protein is CASTIKGLAGADEQFF.

This clonotype was counted a few times. The chain recombines TRBV27 with TRBJ1-1; D may be TRBD1 (5 bases). CDR1 and CDR2 from the germline V gene are MNHEY and SMNVEV (reference sequence). The CDR3 is made up of 15 amino acids. Trimming cost V 0 bases and J 1 base, with 9 bases left between them. The chain's CDR3 is CASSLSRTPNTEAFF. CDR3 DNA: TGTGCCAGCAGTTTATCTCGGACACCGAACACTGAAGCTTTCTTT.

The CDR3 DNA follows: TGTGCCAGCATTCTCGGACAGGGACAAAACATTCAGTACTTC. This translates into CASILGQGQNIQYF. V usage is TRBV6-5 and J usage is TRBJ2-4, with 8 bases aligning to TRBD1. After removal of 7 bases from V and 5 bases from J, the junction contained 7 bases not matched to a gene. The CDR3 consists of 14 residues. Germline CDR1 and CDR2: MNHEY and SVGAGI.